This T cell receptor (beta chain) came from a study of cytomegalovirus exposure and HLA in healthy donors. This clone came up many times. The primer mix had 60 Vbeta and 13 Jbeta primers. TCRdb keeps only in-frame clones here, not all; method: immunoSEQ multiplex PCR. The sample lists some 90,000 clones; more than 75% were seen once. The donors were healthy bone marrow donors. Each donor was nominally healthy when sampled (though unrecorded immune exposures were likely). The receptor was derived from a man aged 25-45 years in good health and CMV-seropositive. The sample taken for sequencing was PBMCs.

CDR3 coding DNA: TGTGCCAGCAGTTACCAGCCCGACGGCGGGGTATCACCCCTCCACTTT. This encodes CASSYQPDGGVSPLHF. V usage is TRBV6-5 and J usage is TRBJ1-6, with no clear D. CDR3 length equals 16 residues. Deletions cut 2 bases from V and 10 bases from J, with 18 bases between. Per the germline V gene, CDR1 is MNHEY and CDR2 is SVGAGI.